Included here is one T cell receptor (beta chain) sequence, with context. No antigen is known for it. Clones were sequenced by immunoSEQ multiplex PCR, and TCRdb holds only the in-frame ones, with some missing. The sample has roughly 330,000 clones, over 55% seen once. This sample is drawn from a study of cytotoxic CD8 clonotypes in ibrutinib-treated CLL. Study as a whole: Responses: about 25 partial, 2 complete; after median around 68 months, around 15 stayed remitted, around 12 progressed.

Points from the study as a whole: Sampling schedules were unmatched across sustained-remission and progressing patients.

Germline-derived CDR1 and CDR2 are MNHNS and SASEGT. This CDR3 comprises 14 residues. Trimming took 0 bases from V and 8 from J, leaving 11 bases between them. The chain has TRBV6-1 and TRBJ1-5, with D unclear. This clonotype was obtained from a human donor with chronic lymphocytic leukemia. The starting material was PBMCs, obtained after 36 months of ibrutinib treatment. DNA for the CDR3: TGTGCCAGCAGTGAAGCAGGGTATCTTAAGCCCCAGCATTTT. The encoded protein is CASSEAGYLKPQHF.